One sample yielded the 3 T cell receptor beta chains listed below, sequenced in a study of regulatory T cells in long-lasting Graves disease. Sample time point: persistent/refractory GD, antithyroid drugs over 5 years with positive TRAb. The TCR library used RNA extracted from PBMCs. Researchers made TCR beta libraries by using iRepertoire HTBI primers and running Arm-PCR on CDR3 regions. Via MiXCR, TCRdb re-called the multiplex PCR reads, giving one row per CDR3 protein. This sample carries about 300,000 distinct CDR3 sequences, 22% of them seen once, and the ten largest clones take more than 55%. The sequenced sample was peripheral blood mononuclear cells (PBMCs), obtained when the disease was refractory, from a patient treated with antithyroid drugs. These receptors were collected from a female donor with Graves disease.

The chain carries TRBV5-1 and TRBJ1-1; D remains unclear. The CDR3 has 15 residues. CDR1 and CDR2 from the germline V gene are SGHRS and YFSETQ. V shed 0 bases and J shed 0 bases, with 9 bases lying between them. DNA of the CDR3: TGCGCCAGCAGCTTGGCGCGCTCCGTGAACACTGAAGCTTTCTTT. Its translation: CASSLARSVNTEAFF.

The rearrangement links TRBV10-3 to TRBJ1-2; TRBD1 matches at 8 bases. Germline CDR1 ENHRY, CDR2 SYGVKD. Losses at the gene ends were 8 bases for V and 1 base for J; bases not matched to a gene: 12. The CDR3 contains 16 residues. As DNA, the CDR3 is TGTGCCATCGGGGAGGACAGGGAGATTTATAACTATGGCTACACCTTC. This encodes CAIGEDREIYNYGYTF.

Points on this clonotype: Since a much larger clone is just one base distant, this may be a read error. CDR3: CASGLGASSYEQYF. The CDR3 DNA is TGTGCCAGCGGCTTAGGGGCTAGCTCCTACGAGCAGTACTTC. The chain is built from TRBV11-1 and TRBJ2-7; D is possibly TRBD1 (5 bases). CDR1 and CDR2 (germline): SGHAT, FQDESV (reference sequence). The CDR3 has 14 residues.